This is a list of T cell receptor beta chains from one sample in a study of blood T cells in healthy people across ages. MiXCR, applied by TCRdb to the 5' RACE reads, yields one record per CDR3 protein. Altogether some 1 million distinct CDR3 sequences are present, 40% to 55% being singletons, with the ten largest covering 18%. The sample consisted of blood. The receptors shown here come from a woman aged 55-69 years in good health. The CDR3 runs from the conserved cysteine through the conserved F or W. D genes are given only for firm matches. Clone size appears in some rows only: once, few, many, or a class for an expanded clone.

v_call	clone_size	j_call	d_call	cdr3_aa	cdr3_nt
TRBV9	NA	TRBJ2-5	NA	CASSGRTTQETQYF	TGTGCCAGCAGCGGACGGACTACCCAAGAGACCCAGTACTTC
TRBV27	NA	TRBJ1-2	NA	CASSLNSLLGYGYTF	TGTGCCAGCAGTTTAAACTCCCTATTGGGCTATGGCTACACCTTC
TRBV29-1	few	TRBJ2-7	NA	CSVGMAGAYGEQYF	TGCAGCGTTGGTATGGCAGGGGCTTATGGCGAGCAGTACTTC
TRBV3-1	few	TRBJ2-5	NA	CASSQDPTGGLKTQYF	TGTGCCAGCAGCCAAGACCCTACAGGTGGCTTAAAGACCCAGTACTTC
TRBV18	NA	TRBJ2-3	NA	CASSPWQDRDTQYF	TGTGCCAGCTCACCGTGGCAGGACAGAGATACGCAGTATTTT
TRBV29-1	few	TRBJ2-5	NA	CSVAAGNQETQYF	TGCAGCGTTGCGGCCGGCAACCAAGAGACCCAGTACTTC
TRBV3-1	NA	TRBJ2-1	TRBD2	CASSLSGISYNEQFF	TGTGCCAGCAGCCTTAGCGGGATCTCGTACAATGAGCAGTTCTTC
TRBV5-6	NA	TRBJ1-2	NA	CASQLGGRATHGYTF	TGTGCCAGCCAATTGGGTGGTCGGGCAACGCATGGCTACACCTTC
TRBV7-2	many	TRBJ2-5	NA	CASSFGRGGETQYF	TGTGCCAGCAGCTTCGGCAGGGGTGGGGAGACCCAGTACTTC
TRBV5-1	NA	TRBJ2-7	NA	CASSLRDPTYEQYF	TGCGCCAGCAGCTTGCGGGACCCGACCTACGAGCAGTACTTC
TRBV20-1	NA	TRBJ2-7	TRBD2	CSARVTGGEQYF	TGCAGTGCTAGAGTGACGGGGGGGGAGCAGTACTTC
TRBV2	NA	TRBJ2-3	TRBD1	CASKEKTGGGTQYF	TGTGCCAGCAAAGAAAAAACAGGGGGCGGAACGCAGTATTTT
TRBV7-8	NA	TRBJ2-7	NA	CASSAQGWYEQYF	TGTGCCAGCAGCGCACAGGGATGGTACGAGCAGTACTTC
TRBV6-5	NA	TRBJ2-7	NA	CASSYLSEQYF	TGTGCCAGCAGTTACCTTAGCGAGCAGTACTTC
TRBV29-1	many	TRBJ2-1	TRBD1	CSVVTGGGEQFF	TGCAGCGTTGTGACAGGGGGCGGTGAGCAGTTCTTC
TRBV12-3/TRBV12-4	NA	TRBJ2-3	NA	CASRVGRPSTDTQYF	TGTGCCAGCAGGGTAGGCAGACCTAGCACAGATACGCAGTATTTT
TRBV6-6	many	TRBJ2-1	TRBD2	CASIGLAGGSYNEQFF	TGTGCCAGCATTGGACTAGCGGGAGGATCCTACAATGAGCAGTTCTTC
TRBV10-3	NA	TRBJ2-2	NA	CAISDGIGELFF	TGTGCCATCAGTGATGGAATCGGGGAGCTGTTTTTT
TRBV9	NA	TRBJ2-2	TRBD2	CASSLWASGSYANTGELFF	TGTGCCAGCAGCCTCTGGGCTAGCGGGAGTTACGCGAACACCGGGGAGCTGTTTTTT
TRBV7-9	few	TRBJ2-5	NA	CASSLGDKQGETQYF	TGTGCCAGCAGCTTAGGGGACAAACAAGGGGAGACCCAGTACTTC
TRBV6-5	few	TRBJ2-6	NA	CASSHAGSGANVLTF	TGTGCCAGCAGTCACGCAGGGTCCGGGGCCAACGTCCTGACTTTC
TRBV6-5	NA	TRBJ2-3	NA	CASNMGHRTDTQYF	TGTGCCAGCAACATGGGACACCGCACAGATACGCAGTATTTT
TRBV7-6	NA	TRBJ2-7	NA	CASSLTAGDSYEQYF	TGTGCCAGCAGCTTAACCGCCGGGGACTCCTACGAGCAGTACTTC
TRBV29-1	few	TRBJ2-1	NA	CSAGPSGHEQFF	TGCAGCGCGGGCCCCTCGGGACACGAGCAGTTCTTC
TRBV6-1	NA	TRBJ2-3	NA	CASGGLPPDTQYF	TGTGCCAGCGGGGGGCTGCCTCCAGATACGCAGTATTTT
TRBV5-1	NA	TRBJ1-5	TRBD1	CASSLTGQLNQPQHF	TGCGCCAGCAGCTTAACGGGACAGCTAAATCAGCCCCAGCATTTT
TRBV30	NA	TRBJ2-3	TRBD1	CAWSLQGSSTDTQYF	TGTGCCTGGTCTTTACAGGGGTCTAGCACAGATACGCAGTATTTT
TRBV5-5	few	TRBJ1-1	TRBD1	CASSTRQGGTEAFF	TGTGCCAGCAGTACTCGACAGGGTGGCACTGAAGCTTTCTTT
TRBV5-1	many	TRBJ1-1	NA	CASSIAGSMNTEAFF	TGCGCCAGCAGCATCGCAGGATCCATGAACACTGAAGCTTTCTTT
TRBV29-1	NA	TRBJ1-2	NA	CSVLGEGYGYTF	TGCAGCGTTCTGGGGGAGGGGTATGGCTACACCTTC
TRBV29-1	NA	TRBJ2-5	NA	CSVEGPNNEQYF	TGCAGCGTTGAAGGCCCTAACAATGAGCAGTACTTC
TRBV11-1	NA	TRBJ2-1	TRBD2	CASSVSHGLADLEQFF	TGTGCCAGCAGCGTCTCCCACGGACTAGCGGATCTTGAGCAGTTCTTC
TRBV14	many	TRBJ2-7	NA	CASSSSGVYEQYF	TGTGCCAGCAGCTCAAGCGGAGTCTACGAGCAGTACTTC
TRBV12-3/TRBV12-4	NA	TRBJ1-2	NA	CASSPGTLGYTF	TGTGCCAGCAGTCCGGGGACACTAGGCTACACCTTC
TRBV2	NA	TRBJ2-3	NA	CASRGGSTDTQYF	TGTGCCAGCCGCGGCGGAAGCACAGATACGCAGTATTTT
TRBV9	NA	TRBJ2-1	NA	CHSSVANRATYNEQFF	TGTCACAGCAGCGTAGCCAACAGGGCAACCTACAATGAGCAGTTCTTC